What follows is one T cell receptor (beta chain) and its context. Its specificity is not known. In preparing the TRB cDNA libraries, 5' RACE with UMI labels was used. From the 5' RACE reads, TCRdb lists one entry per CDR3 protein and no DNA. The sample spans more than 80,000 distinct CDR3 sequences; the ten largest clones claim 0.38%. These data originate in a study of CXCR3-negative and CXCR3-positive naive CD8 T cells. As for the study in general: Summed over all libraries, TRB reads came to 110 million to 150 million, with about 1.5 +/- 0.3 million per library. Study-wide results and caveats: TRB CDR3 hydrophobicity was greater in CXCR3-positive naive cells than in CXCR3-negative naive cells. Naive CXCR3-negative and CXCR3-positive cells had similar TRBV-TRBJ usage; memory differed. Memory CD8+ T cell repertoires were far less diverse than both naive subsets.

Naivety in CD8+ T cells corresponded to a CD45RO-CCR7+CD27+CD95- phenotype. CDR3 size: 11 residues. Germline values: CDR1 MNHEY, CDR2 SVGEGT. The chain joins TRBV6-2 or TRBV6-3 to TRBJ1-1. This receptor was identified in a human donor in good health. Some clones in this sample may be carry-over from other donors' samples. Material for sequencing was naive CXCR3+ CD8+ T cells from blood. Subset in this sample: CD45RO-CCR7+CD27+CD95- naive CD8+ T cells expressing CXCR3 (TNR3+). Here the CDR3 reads CVTEQNTEAFF.